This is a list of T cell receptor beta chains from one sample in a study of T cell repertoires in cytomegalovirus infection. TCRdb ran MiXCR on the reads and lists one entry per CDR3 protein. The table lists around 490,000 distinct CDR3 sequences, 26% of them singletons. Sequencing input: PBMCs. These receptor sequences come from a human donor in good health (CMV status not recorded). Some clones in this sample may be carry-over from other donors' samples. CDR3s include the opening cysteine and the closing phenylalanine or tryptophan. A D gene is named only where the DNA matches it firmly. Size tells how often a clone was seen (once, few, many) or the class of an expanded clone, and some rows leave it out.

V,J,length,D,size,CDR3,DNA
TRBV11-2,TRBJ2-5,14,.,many,CASSGGTEQETQYF,TGTGCCAGCAGCGGAGGGACGGAGCAAGAGACCCAGTACTTC
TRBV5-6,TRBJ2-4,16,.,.,CASSGTVPRAKNIQYF,TGTGCCAGCAGCGGGACTGTACCTAGAGCCAAAAACATTCAGTACTTC
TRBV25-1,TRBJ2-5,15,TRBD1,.,CASGLRQGLVETQYF,TGTGCCAGCGGATTGCGACAGGGTCTGGTAGAGACCCAGTACTTC
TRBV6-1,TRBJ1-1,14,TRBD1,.,CAILRQGMNTEAFF,TGTGCCATCCTGAGACAGGGAATGAACACTGAAGCTTTCTTT
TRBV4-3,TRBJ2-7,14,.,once,CASSVARGGYEQYF,TGCGCCAGCAGCGTGGCGAGGGGAGGATACGAGCAGTACTTC
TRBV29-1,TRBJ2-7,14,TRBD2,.,CSVAGTSSIDEQYF,TGCAGCGTCGCCGGGACTAGTAGTATCGACGAGCAGTACTTC
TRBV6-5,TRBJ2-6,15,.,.,CASSYWGSGANVLTF,TGTGCCAGCAGTTACTGGGGTTCTGGGGCCAACGTCCTGACTTTC
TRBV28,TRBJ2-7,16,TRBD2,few,CASSSGLAGRNYEQYF,TGTGCCAGCAGTTCGGGGCTAGCGGGACGAAACTACGAGCAGTACTTC
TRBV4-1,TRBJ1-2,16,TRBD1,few,CASSQGDSLRFYGYTF,TGCGCCAGCAGCCAAGGGGACAGCCTAAGATTCTATGGCTACACCTTC
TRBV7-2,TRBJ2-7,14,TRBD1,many,CASSLARQGPEQYF,TGTGCCAGCAGCTTAGCAAGACAGGGGCCCGAGCAGTACTTC
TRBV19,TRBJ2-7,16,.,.,CASTPGFGVGSYEQYF,TGTGCCAGTACTCCCGGATTCGGGGTCGGCTCCTACGAGCAGTACTTC
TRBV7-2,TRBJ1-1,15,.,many,CASSLRTSKNTEAFF,TGTGCCAGCAGCCTAAGGACGTCTAAGAACACTGAAGCTTTCTTT
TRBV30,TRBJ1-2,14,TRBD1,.,CAWSRTGANYGYTF,TGTGCCTGGAGTCGCACAGGGGCGAATTATGGCTACACCTTC
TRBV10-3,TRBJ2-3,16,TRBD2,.,CASQSMAGGHTDTQYF,TGTGCCAGCCAATCGATGGCGGGAGGCCACACAGATACGCAGTATTTT
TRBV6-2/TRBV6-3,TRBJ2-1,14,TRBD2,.,CASSYTRLAREQFF,TGTGCCAGCAGTTACACGAGACTAGCACGTGAGCAGTTCTTC
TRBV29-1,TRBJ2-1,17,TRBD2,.,CSVYSRTLREGYNEQFF,TGCAGCGTTTATTCTAGAACTTTACGGGAGGGTTACAATGAGCAGTTCTTC
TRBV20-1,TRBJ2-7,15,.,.,CSARELGGVSYEQYF,TGCAGTGCTAGAGAACTGGGCGGGGTCTCCTACGAGCAGTACTTC
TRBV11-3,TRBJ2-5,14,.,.,CASGGSKHQETQYF,TGTGCCAGCGGGGGGTCGAAACACCAAGAGACCCAGTACTTC
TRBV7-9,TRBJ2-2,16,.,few,CASSFAGPFATGELFF,TGTGCCAGCAGCTTCGCCGGACCATTTGCGACCGGGGAGCTGTTTTTT
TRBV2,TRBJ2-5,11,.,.,CAGALQETQYF,TGTGCCGGGGCTCTGCAAGAGACCCAGTACTTC
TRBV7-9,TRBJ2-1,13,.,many,CASSWGQENEQFF,TGTGCCAGCAGCTGGGGACAAGAGAATGAGCAGTTCTTC
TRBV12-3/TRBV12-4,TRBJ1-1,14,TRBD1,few,CASSPGGSGTEAFF,TGTGCCAGCAGTCCAGGGGGCTCCGGCACTGAAGCTTTCTTT
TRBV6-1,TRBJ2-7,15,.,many,CASSAVGQTAGEQYF,TGTGCCAGCAGTGCCGTAGGACAGACGGCTGGCGAGCAGTACTTC
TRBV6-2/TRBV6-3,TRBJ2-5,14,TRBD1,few,CASSQQGGVETQYF,TGTGCCAGCAGTCAACAGGGGGGAGTTGAGACCCAGTACTTC
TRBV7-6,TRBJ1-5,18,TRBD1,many,CASSLNRGLGNSNQPQHF,TGTGCCAGCAGCTTGAACAGGGGTCTTGGAAATAGCAATCAGCCCCAGCATTTT
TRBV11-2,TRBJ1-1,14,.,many,CASSYNGGDAEAFF,TGTGCCAGCAGCTACAACGGGGGCGATGCTGAAGCTTTCTTT
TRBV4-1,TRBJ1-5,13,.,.,CASSQVQGQPQHF,TGCGCCAGCAGCCAAGTACAAGGGCAGCCCCAGCATTTT
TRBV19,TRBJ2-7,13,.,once,CASSITGTAEQYF,TGTGCCAGTAGTATAACCGGGACGGCCGAGCAGTACTTC
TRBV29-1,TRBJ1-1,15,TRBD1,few,CSVEGTGGVYAEAFF,TGCAGCGTTGAAGGGACAGGGGGAGTTTACGCTGAAGCTTTCTTT
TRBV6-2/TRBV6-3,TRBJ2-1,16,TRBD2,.,CASRHRRQRGYNEQFF,TGTGCCAGCAGACACCGCCGCCAGCGGGGATACAATGAGCAGTTCTTC
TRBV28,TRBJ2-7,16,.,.,CASQRGPLSSSYEQYF,TGTGCCAGCCAACGAGGCCCCCTATCAAGCTCCTACGAGCAGTACTTC
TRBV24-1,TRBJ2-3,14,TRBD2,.,CATSDSQPSGRAYF,TGTGCCACCAGTGATTCTCAGCCTAGCGGGAGGGCGTATTTT
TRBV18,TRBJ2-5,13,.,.,CASSRRKGETQYF,TGTGCCAGCTCAAGGCGGAAGGGGGAGACCCAGTACTTC
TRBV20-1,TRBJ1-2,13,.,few,CSARSRLAYGYTF,TGCAGTGCTAGGTCACGGTTGGCCTATGGCTACACCTTC
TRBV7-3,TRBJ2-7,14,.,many,CASSLDAGSYEQYF,TGTGCCAGCAGCTTAGATGCAGGGAGCTACGAGCAGTACTTC
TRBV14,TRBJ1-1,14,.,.,CASSLNILNTEAFF,TGTGCCAGCAGCCTTAACATTTTGAACACTGAAGCTTTCTTT
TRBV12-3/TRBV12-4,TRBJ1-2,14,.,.,CASSSGGRPYGYTF,TGTGCCAGCAGTTCCGGGGGCAGACCATATGGCTACACCTTC
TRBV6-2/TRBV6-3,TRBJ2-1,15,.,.,CASSAYGREGLEQFF,TGTGCCAGCAGTGCCTATGGCAGGGAAGGCCTTGAGCAGTTCTTC
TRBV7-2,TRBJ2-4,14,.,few,CASSPRGAGRVQYF,TGTGCCAGCAGCCCGCGAGGGGCGGGAAGAGTTCAGTACTTC
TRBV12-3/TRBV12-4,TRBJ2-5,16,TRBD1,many,CASSLGTGAPQETQYF,TGTGCCAGCAGTTTAGGGACAGGAGCCCCTCAAGAGACCCAGTACTTC
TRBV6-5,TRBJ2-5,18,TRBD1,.,CASSYPSTNRGRPETQYF,TGTGCCAGCAGTTACCCATCGACGAACAGGGGGCGCCCAGAGACCCAGTACTTC
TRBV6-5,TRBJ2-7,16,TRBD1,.,CASSYQTPGQGYEQYF,TGTGCCAGCAGTTACCAAACCCCGGGACAGGGTTACGAGCAGTACTTC
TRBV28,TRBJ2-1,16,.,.,CTSSLKYPTPYNEQFF,TGTACCAGCAGTTTAAAGTATCCGACCCCCTACAATGAGCAGTTCTTC
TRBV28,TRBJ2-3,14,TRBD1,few,CASKTRTGDDTQYF,TGTGCCAGCAAAACCCGGACAGGGGACGATACGCAGTATTTT
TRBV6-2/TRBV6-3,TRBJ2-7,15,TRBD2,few,CASSYLSGENYEQYF,TGTGCCAGCAGTTACCTTAGCGGGGAGAACTACGAGCAGTACTTC
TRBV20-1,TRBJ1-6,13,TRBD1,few,CSDRQGADSPLHF,TGCAGTGACCGTCAGGGGGCTGATTCACCCCTCCACTTT
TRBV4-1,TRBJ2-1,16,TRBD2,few,CASSHAGTTTYNEQFF,TGCGCCAGCAGCCATGCTGGGACTACAACCTACAATGAGCAGTTCTTC
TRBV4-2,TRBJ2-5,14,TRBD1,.,CASSQVVTGETQYF,TGTGCCAGCAGCCAAGTGGTGACAGGGGAGACCCAGTACTTC
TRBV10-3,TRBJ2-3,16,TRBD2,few,CAIRHQLAASTDTQYF,TGTGCCATCAGGCACCAACTAGCGGCTAGCACAGATACGCAGTATTTT
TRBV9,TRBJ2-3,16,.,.,CASSEQTSSLTDTQYF,TGTGCCAGCTCTGAGCAAACTAGCTCCCTCACAGATACGCAGTATTTT